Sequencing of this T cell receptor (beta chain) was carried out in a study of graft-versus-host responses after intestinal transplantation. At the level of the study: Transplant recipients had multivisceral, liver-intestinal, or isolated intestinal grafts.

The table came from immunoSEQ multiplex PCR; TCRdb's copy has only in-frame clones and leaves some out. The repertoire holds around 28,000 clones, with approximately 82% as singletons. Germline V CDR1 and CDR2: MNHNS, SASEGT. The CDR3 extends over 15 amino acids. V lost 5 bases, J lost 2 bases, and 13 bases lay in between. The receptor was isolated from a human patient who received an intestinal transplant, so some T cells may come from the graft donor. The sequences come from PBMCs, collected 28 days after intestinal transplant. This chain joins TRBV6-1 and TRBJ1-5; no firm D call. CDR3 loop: CASSLTILGNQPQHF. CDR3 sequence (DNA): TGTGCCAGCAGTTTGACCATCCTTGGCAATCAGCCCCAGCATTTT.